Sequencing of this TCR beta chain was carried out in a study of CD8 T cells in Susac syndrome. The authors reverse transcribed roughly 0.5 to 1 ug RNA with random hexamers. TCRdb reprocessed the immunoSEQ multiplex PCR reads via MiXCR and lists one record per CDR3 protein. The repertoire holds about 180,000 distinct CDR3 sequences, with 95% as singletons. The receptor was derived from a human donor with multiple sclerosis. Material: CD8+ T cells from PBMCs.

The CDR3 DNA reads TGCGCCAGCAGCTTGCTACGGGGGCCGGGCAATGAGCAGTTCTTC. Protein: CASSLLRGPGNEQFF. The chain recombines TRBV5-1 with TRBJ2-1; D is tentatively TRBD1 or TRBD2 (6 bases each). Trimming removed 1 base at V and 6 bases at J, with 14 bases between. The CDR3 sequence is 15 residues long. CDR1 is SGHRS, CDR2 YFSETQ, per germline.